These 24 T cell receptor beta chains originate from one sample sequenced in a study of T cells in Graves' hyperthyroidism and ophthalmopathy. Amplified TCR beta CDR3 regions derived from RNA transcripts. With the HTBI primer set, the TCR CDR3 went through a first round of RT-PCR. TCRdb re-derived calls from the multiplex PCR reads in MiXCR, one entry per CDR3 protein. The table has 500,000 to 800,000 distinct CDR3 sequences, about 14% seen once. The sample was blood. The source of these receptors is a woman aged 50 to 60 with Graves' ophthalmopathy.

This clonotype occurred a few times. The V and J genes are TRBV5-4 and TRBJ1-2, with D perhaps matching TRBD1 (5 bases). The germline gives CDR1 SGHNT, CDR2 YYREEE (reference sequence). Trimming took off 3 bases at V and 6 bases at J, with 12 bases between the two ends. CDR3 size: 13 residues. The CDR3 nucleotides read TGTGCCAGCAGCTCCTGGACCAGGGATGGCTACACCTTC. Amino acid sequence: CASSSWTRDGYTF.

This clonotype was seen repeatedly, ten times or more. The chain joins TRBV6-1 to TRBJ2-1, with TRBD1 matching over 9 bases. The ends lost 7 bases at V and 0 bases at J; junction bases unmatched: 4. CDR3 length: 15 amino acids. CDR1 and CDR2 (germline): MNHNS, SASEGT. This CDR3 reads CASTTGQGSYNEQFF. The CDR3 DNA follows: TGTGCCAGCACCACGGGACAGGGCTCCTACAATGAGCAGTTCTTC.

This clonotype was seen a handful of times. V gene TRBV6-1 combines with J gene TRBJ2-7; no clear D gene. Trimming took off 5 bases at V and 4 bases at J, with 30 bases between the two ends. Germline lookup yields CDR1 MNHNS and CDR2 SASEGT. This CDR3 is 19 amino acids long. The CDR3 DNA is TGTGCCAGCAGTTGGGGTCTGGGGAAATACAGACCTAACCTTTACGAGCAGTACTTC. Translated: CASSWGLGKYRPNLYEQYF.

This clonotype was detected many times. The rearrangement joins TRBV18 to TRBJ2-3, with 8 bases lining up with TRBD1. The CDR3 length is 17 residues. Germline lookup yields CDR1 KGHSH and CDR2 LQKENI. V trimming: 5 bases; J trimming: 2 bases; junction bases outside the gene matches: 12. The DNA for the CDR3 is TGTGCCAGCTCAACTCTACCCGGGACAGGACACACAGATACGCAGTATTTT. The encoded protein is CASSTLPGTGHTDTQYF. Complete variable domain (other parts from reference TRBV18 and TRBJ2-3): NAGVMQNPRHLVRRRGQEARLRCSPMKGHSHVYWYRQLPEEGLKFMVYLQKENIIDESGMPKERFSAEFPKEGPSILRIQQVVRGDSAAYFCASSTLPGTGHTDTQYFGPGTRLTVL.

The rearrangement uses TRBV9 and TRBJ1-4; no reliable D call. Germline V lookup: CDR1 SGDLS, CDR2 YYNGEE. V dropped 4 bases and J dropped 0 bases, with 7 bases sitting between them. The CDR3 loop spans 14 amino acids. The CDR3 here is CASSTTATNEKLFF. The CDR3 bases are TGTGCCAGCAGCACAACAGCAACTAATGAAAAACTGTTTTTT.

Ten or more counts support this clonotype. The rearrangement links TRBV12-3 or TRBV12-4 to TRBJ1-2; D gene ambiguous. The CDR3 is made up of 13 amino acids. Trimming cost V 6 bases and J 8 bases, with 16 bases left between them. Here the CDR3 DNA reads TGTGCCAGCAGAAGCAGCCTCCTGGGGGGCTACACCTTC. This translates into CASRSSLLGGYTF.

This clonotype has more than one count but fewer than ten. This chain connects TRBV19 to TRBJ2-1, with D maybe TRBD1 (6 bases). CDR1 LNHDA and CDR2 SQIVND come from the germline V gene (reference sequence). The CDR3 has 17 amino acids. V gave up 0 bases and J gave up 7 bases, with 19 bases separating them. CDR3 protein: CASSIDLGSIQGNEQFF. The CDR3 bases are TGTGCCAGTAGTATAGATTTAGGATCAATACAGGGAAATGAGCAGTTCTTC.

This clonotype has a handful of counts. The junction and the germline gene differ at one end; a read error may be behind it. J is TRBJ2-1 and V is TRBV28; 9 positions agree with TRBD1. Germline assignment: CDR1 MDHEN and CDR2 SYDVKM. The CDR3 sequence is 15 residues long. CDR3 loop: CASRTRDRAYNEQSF. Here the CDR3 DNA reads TGTGCCAGCAGGACCCGGGACAGGGCGTACAATGAGCAGTCCTTC.

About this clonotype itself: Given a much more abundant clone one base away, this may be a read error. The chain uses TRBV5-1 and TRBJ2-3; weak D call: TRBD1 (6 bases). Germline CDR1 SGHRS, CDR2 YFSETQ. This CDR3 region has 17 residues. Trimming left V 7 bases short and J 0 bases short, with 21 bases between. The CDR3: CASGRTVDRISTDTQYF. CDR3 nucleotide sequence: TGCGCCAGCGGCCGGACAGTGGACAGAATTAGCACAGATACGCAGTATTTT.

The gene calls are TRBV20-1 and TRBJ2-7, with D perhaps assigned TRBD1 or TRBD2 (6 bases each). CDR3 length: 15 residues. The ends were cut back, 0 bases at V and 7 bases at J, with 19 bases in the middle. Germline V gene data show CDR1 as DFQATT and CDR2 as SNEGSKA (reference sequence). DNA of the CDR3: TGCAGTGCTAGAGATGCACAGGGAGGCACCGGGGAGCAGTACTTC. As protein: CSARDAQGGTGEQYF.

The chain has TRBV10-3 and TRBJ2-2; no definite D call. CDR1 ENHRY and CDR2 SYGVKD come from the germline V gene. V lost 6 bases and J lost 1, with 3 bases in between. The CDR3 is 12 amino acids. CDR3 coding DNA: TGTGCCATCAGCAAGAACACCGGGGAGCTGTTTTTT. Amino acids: CAISKNTGELFF.

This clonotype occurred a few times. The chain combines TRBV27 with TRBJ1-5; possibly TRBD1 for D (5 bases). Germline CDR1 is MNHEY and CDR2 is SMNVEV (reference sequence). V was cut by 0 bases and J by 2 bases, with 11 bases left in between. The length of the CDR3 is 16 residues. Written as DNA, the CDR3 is TGTGCCAGCAGTTTATCGTGGGGGGGGGGCAATCAGCCCCAGCATTTT. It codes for CASSLSWGGGNQPQHF.

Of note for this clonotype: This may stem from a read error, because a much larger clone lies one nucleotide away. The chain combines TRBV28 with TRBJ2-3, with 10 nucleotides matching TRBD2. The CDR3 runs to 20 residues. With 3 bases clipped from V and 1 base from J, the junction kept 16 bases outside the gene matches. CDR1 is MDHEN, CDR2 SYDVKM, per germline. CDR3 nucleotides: TGTGCCAGCAGTTTCCGGGGCCCAGCGGGAGGGGCACGAGGCACAGATACGCAGTATTTT. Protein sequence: CASSFRGPAGGARGTDTQYF.

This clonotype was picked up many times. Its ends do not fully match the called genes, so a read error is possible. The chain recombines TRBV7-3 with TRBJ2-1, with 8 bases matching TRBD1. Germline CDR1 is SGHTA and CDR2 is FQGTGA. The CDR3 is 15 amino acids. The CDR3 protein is CASRLTGGPYNEQFF. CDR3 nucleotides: TGTGCCAGCAGGTTAACAGGGGGTCCGTACAATGAGCAGTTCTTC.

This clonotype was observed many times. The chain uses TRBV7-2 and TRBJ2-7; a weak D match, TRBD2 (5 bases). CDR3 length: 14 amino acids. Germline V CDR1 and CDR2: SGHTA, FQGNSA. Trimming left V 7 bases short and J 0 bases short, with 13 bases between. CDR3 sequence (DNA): TGTGCCAGCACCCTCAGCGGTTACTCCTACGAGCAGTACTTC. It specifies CASTLSGYSYEQYF.

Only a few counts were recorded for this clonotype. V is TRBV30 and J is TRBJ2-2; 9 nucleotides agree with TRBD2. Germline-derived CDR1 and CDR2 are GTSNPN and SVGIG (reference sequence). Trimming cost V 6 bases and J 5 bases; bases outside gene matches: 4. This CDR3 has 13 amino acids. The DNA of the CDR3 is TGTGCCTGTAGCGGGAGCGGGACCGGGGAGCTGTTTTTT. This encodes CACSGSGTGELFF.

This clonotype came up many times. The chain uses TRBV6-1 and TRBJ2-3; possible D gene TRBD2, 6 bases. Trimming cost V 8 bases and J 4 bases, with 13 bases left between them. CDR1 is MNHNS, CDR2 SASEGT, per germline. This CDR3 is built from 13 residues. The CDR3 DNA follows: TGTGCCAGCGTCTTGGAGGGTTCAGATACGCAGTATTTT. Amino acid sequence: CASVLEGSDTQYF.

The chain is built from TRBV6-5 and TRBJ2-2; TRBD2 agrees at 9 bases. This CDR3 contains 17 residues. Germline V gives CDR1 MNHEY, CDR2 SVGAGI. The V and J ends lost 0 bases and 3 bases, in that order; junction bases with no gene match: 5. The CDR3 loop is CASSYSWVAGDTGELFF. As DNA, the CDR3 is TGTGCCAGCAGTTACTCCTGGGTAGCGGGAGACACCGGGGAGCTGTTTTTT.

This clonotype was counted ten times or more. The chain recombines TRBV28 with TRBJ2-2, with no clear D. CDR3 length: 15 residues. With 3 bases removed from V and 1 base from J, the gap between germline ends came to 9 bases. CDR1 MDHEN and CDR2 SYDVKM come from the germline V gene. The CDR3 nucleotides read TGTGCCAGCAGTTTGATTGGCCAGAACACCGGGGAGCTGTTTTTT. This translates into CASSLIGQNTGELFF. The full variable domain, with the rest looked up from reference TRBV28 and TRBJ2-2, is DVKVTQSSRYLVKRTGEKVFLECVQDMDHENMFWYRQDPGLGLRLIYFSYDVKMKEKGDIPEGYSVSREKKERFSLILESASTNQTSMYLCASSLIGQNTGELFFGEGSRLTVL.

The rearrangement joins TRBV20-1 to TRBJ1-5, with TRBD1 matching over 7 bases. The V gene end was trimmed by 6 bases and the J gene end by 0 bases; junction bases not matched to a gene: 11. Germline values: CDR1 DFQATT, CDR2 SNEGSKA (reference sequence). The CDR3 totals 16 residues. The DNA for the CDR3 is TGCAGTGCCACCCGACAGGGCCCTTATAGCAATCAGCCCCAGCATTTT. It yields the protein CSATRQGPYSNQPQHF.

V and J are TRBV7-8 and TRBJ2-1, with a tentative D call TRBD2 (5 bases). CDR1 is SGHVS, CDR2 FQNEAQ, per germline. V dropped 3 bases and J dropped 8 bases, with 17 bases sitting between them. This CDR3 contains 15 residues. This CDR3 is CASSFFSPGSDEQFF. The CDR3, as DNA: TGTGCCAGCAGCTTCTTTTCCCCGGGGAGCGATGAGCAGTTCTTC. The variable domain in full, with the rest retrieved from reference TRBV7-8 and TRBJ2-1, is GAGVSQSPRYKVAKRGQDVALRCDPISGHVSLFWYQQALGQGPEFLTYFQNEAQLDKSGLPSDRFFAERPEGSVSTLKIQRTQQEDSAVYLCASSFFSPGSDEQFFGPGTRLTVL.

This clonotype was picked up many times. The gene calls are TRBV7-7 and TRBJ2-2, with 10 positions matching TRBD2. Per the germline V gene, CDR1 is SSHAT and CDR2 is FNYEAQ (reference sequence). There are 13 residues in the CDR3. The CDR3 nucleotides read TGTGCTAGTTCTAGCGGGAGAACCGGGGAGCTGTTTTTT. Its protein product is CASSSGRTGELFF.

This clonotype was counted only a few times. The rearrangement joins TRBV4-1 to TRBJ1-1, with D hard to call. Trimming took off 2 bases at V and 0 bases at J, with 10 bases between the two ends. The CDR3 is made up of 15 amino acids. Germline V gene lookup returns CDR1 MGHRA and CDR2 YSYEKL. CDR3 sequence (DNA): TGCGCCAGCAGCCAAAGGGAAGGGATGAACACTGAAGCTTTCTTT. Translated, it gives CASSQREGMNTEAFF.

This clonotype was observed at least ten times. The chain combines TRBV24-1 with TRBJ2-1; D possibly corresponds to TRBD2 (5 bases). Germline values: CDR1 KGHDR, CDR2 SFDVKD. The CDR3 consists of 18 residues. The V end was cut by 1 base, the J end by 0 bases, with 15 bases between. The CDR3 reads CATSDLTDSLSSYNEQFF. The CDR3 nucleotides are TGTGCCACCAGTGATTTAACGGACTCCTTGAGCTCCTACAATGAGCAGTTCTTC.